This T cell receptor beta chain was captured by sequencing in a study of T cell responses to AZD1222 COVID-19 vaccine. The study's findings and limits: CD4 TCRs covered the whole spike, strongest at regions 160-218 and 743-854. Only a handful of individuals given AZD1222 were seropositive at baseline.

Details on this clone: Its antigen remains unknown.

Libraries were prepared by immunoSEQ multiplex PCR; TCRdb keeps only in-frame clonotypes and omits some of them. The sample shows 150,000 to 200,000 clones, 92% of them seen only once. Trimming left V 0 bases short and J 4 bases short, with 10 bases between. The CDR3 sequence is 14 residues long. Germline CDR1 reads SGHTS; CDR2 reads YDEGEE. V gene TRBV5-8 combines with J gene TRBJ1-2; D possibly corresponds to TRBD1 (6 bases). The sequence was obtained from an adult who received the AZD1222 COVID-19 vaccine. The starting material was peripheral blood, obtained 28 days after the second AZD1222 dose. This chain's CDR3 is CASSLDPGAYGYTF. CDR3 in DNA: TGTGCCAGCAGCTTGGATCCGGGGGCCTATGGCTACACCTTC.